This TCR beta chain was recorded in a study of cytomegalovirus exposure and HLA in healthy donors. Study context: Assignment to the Caucasian-associated ancestry cluster applied to over 70% of the 300 to 500 genotyped donors. Whole-study results and caveats: Available immune exposure information was restricted to CMV serostatus only.

Turning to this clone: Its antigen is not identified.

At sampling all donors were nominally healthy, likely with unrecorded immune exposures. The CDR3 contains 16 residues. With 0 bases clipped from V and 4 bases from J, the junction kept 4 bases outside the gene matches. The germline V gene encodes CDR1 LNHDA and CDR2 SQIVND (reference sequence). PCR was performed using 60 Vbeta and 13 Jbeta primers. Methods used by the authors: Later analysis identified roughly 84 million unique TCR beta chains, about 11 million shared. Using immunoSEQ multiplex PCR, the repertoire was profiled, and TCRdb retains in-frame clones only, with some absent. The V and J calls and clone size come from that table; D and trimming were worked out from the DNA. The sample has about 130,000 clones.

Sequenced sample: PBMCs. The receptor was derived from a woman aged 55 to 70 in good health and CMV-seronegative. This chain uses TRBV19 with TRBJ1-1, with 11 bases identical to TRBD1. CDR3 residues: CASSIDQGQGVTEAFF. In DNA, the CDR3 is TGTGCCAGTAGTATAGATCAGGGACAGGGGGTCACTGAAGCTTTCTTT.